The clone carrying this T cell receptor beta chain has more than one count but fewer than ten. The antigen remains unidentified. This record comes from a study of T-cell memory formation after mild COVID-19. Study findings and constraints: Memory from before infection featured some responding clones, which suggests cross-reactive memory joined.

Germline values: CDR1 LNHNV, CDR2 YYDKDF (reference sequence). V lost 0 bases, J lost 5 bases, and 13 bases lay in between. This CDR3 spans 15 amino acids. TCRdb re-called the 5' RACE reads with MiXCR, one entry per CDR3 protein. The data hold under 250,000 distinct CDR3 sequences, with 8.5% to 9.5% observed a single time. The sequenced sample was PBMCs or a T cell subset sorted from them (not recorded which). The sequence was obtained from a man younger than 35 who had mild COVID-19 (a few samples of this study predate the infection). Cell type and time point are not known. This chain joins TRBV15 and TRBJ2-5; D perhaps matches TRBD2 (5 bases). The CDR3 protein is CATSRDRGNIETQYF. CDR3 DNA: TGTGCCACCAGCAGAGATAGAGGGAATATTGAGACCCAGTACTTC.